Listed below are T cell receptor beta chains from one sample, sequenced in a study of T cells in Graves' hyperthyroidism and ophthalmopathy. TCRdb passed the multiplex PCR reads through MiXCR, listing each CDR3 protein once. This repertoire shows hundreds of thousands of distinct CDR3 sequences, about 14% found once; its top ten account for roughly an eighth. The sample taken for sequencing was blood. The receptor set was obtained from a woman aged 50 to 65 with Graves' ophthalmopathy. The CDR3 runs from the conserved cysteine through the conserved F or W. Fields, in order: D gene, clone size, CDR3 length, J gene, V gene, CDR3 DNA, CDR3 protein. A D gene is named only where the DNA matches it firmly. Clone size is stated in some rows and not others, as once, few, many or a class when expanded.

- few 13 TRBJ2-7 TRBV29-1 TGCAGCGTTGAAAAGGGCAGGGGCTACGAGCAGTACTTC CSVEKGRGYEQYF
- - 14 TRBJ1-5 TRBV20-1 TGCAGTGCTTTAAACGAAAGGGGCAATCAGCCCCAGCATTTT CSALNERGNQPQHF
- many 11 TRBJ2-5 TRBV6-1 TGTGCCAGCGGCGGTGAAGAGACCCAGTACTTC CASGGEETQYF
TRBD1 many 15 TRBJ2-1 TRBV20-1 TGCAGTGCGATCCAAAGTGGGACAGGGGGCAATGAGCAGTTCTTC CSAIQSGTGGNEQFF
TRBD2 many 17 TRBJ2-3 TRBV14 TGTGCCAGCAGCCAAGATCTACTAGCGGGAGAGGGGGATACGCAGTATTTT CASSQDLLAGEGDTQYF
- - 16 TRBJ1-5 TRBV28 TGTGCCAGCACTACTGCGGGGGGCGCGGTAAATCAGCCCCAGCATTTT CASTTAGGAVNQPQHF
- many 15 TRBJ1-4 TRBV18 TGTGCCAGCTCACCACCCCGGACAACTAATGAAAAACTGTTTTTT CASSPPRTTNEKLFF
TRBD1 many 13 TRBJ2-7 TRBV7-9 TGTGCCAGCAGCGTAGGACAGGGGGACGAGCAGTACTTC CASSVGQGDEQYF
TRBD2 many 16 TRBJ2-1 TRBV12-3/TRBV12-4 TGTGCCAGCAGTCCCCGACTAGCGAACATATACAATGAGCAGTTCTTC CASSPRLANIYNEQFF
- - 17 TRBJ2-7 TRBV11-3 TGTGCCAGCAGCTTAGGGAACCGGGACTCACCGACCTACGAGCAGTACTTC CASSLGNRDSPTYEQYF
- few 13 TRBJ1-1 TRBV11-2 TGTGCCAGCAGCTTAATGTATTACAGGGAAGCTTTCTTT CASSLMYYREAFF
- many 14 TRBJ1-2 TRBV7-8 TGTGCCAGCAGCTTAGGGACGCCTGTCTATGGCTACACCTTC CASSLGTPVYGYTF
- many 15 TRBJ1-2 TRBV18 TGTGCCAGCTCACCGAAGGCGGGGGTTCGATATGGCTACACCTTC CASSPKAGVRYGYTF
- - 19 TRBJ1-3 TRBV7-2 TGCGCCAGCAGCCAATTTGGAACTGGGATCCGTGGGTCTGGAAACACCATATATTTT CASSQFGTGIRGSGNTIYF
TRBD2 once 15 TRBJ2-7 TRBV6-6 TGTGCCAGCAGTTACTCTGGCGGGAGATCCGACGAGCAGTACTTC CASSYSGGRSDEQYF
- - 16 TRBJ1-5 TRBV12-3/TRBV12-4 TGTGCCAGCAGTTTATTGGAGGGCCTTGGTGGGCAGCCCCAGCATTTT CASSLLEGLGGQPQHF
- - 14 TRBJ1-1 TRBV4-3 TGCGCCAGCAGCCAAGTCCATTGGGACACTGAAGCTTTCTTT CASSQVHWDTEAFF
- few 13 TRBJ2-4 TRBV6-1 TGTGCCAGCAGCACCCCTGGTGTGGACATTCAGTACTTC CASSTPGVDIQYF
TRBD1 few 16 TRBJ1-2 TRBV7-9 TGTGCCAGCAGCACCCCCGGGACAGGGACGATCTATGGCTACACCTTC CASSTPGTGTIYGYTF
TRBD2 - 14 TRBJ2-5 TRBV19 TGTGCCAGTAGCACGGGACTACCGAAAGAGACCCAGTACTTC CASSTGLPKETQYF
- many 17 TRBJ1-2 TRBV7-9 TGTGCCAGCAGCTTAGGGTCCGGCAGGGGCCAGCCTGATGGCTACACCTTC CASSLGSGRGQPDGYTF
TRBD2 many 17 TRBJ2-1 TRBV5-6 TGTGCCAGCAGCCCATTTCTAGCGGGAGGGCTTCGGAATGAGCAGTTCTTC CASSPFLAGGLRNEQFF
TRBD1 many 16 TRBJ2-5 TRBV30 TGTGCCTGGAGTACCTCGGACAGGGTACCCCAAGAGACCCAGTACTTC CAWSTSDRVPQETQYF
- many 15 TRBJ1-1 TRBV7-8 TGTGCCAGCAGCTTTAGCGTAGCAGACGACACTGAAGCTTTCTTT CASSFSVADDTEAFF
- few 15 TRBJ2-2 TRBV20-1 TGCAGTGCTAGAGGGCGGACAATTAACACCGGGGAGCTGTTTTTT CSARGRTINTGELFF
- many 15 TRBJ2-1 TRBV2 TGTGCCAGCAGTGAGTCGAGCGGACTTTACAATGAGCAGTTCTTC CASSESSGLYNEQFF
- few 13 TRBJ1-6 TRBV20-1 TGCAGTGGAAAGCAGGGCGTGGATTCACCCCTCCACTTT CSGKQGVDSPLHF
TRBD2 many 13 TRBJ2-5 TRBV20-1 TGCAGTGCTCTAGCGGGAGTTGGGGAGACCCAGTACTTC CSALAGVGETQYF
- few 14 TRBJ1-1 TRBV20-1 TGCAGTGCTAGGGGCCCCTGGGGGAACACTGAAGCTTTCTTT CSARGPWGNTEAFF
- many 14 TRBJ1-6 TRBV12-3/TRBV12-4 TGTGCCAGCAGTTTATTTCCCAGGGATTCACCCCTCCACTTT CASSLFPRDSPLHF
- many 14 TRBJ2-7 TRBV27 TGTGCCAGCAGTTTATCGACAGACTCCTACGAGCAGTACTTC CASSLSTDSYEQYF
- many 15 TRBJ1-1 TRBV30 TGTGCCTGGATCCCTGCCGACAGGCTGGACACTGAAGCTTTCTTT CAWIPADRLDTEAFF
TRBD1 few 18 TRBJ1-5 TRBV19 TGTGCCAGTAGTACGTCCGGGACAGGGGGTTTCTCGAATCAGCCCCAGCATTTT CASSTSGTGGFSNQPQHF
TRBD2 - 17 TRBJ2-2 TRBV3-1 TGTGCCAGCAGCCAAGATTTGGTGGGAGGGTCCACCGGGGAGCTGTTTTTT CASSQDLVGGSTGELFF
TRBD1 many 15 TRBJ1-1 TRBV18 TGTGCCAGCTCAATTGGACAGGGCTTCAGCACTGAAGCTTTCTTT CASSIGQGFSTEAFF
- many 17 TRBJ2-3 TRBV6-2/TRBV6-3 TGTGCCAGCAGTTACTCGCTAGGCGTGAAGGGCACAGATACGCAGTATTTT CASSYSLGVKGTDTQYF
- - 16 TRBJ1-1 TRBV25-1 TGTGCCAGCAGTCCTGGGGGGGTGTGGATGAACACTGAAGCTTTCTTT CASSPGGVWMNTEAFF